Listed below are T cell receptor beta chains from one sample, sequenced in a study of cytomegalovirus exposure and HLA in healthy donors. The method was immunoSEQ multiplex PCR; TCRdb's version includes in-frame clones alone and lacks a portion of them. Found here are 150,000 to 180,000 clones, 75% to 90% of them singletons; the top ten hold about a fifth. Sequenced input: PBMCs. These receptors were collected from a man aged 18 to 30 in good health and CMV-seropositive. Each CDR3 is given with its conserved first and last residue. D genes are given only for firm matches. Size is stated for part of the rows, as once, few or many counts, or as a class when the clone is expanded.

v_call	j_call	clone_size	d_call	cdr3_nt	cdr3_aa
TRBV18	TRBJ1-3	NA	NA	TGTGCCAGCTCACCCGTTCAGGGCTCTGGAAACACCATATATTTT	CASSPVQGSGNTIYF
TRBV4-2	TRBJ2-7	NA	TRBD1	TGTGCCAGCAGCCAAGATGCGTTACGGACAGGACTTTCCTACGAGCAGTACTTC	CASSQDALRTGLSYEQYF
TRBV18	TRBJ1-6	NA	TRBD1	TGTGCCAGCTCACCTCAGACAGGGACCTATAATTCACCCCTCCACTTT	CASSPQTGTYNSPLHF
TRBV18	TRBJ2-1	NA	NA	TGTGCCAGCTGCCCGTGGGGCGGGAACTCCTACAATGAGCAGTTCTTC	CASCPWGGNSYNEQFF
TRBV2	TRBJ1-2	NA	NA	TGTGCCAGCAGTGAAGCGGGGGGTCTGGTGAATGGCTACACCTTC	CASSEAGGLVNGYTF
TRBV2	TRBJ2-3	NA	NA	TGTGCCAGCAGTGACCTCCTAACAGATACGCAGTATTTT	CASSDLLTDTQYF
TRBV6-5	TRBJ2-7	NA	TRBD1	TGTGCCAGCAGCAGGGACAGGGTGGACGAGCAGTACTTC	CASSRDRVDEQYF
TRBV2	TRBJ2-5	NA	NA	TGTGCCAGCAGTGAGGGGCAGGGCGAGAGAGAAGAGACCCAGTACTTC	CASSEGQGEREETQYF
TRBV25-1	TRBJ2-1	NA	NA	TGTGCCAGCAGTGCACTAGTCAATGAGCAGTTCTTC	CASSALVNEQFF
TRBV4-1	TRBJ2-7	NA	NA	TGCGCCAGCAGCCGGATTCCTCCGGGCTACGAGCAGTACTTC	CASSRIPPGYEQYF
TRBV11-1	TRBJ2-7	NA	NA	TGTGCCAGCAGCATTGGGTTCTCGGGTACCTACGAGCAGTACTTC	CASSIGFSGTYEQYF
TRBV4-1	TRBJ2-7	NA	NA	TGCGCCAGCAGCCAAGAAGGGATTCGGACAGACTTGAGCTCCTACGAGCAGTACTTC	CASSQEGIRTDLSSYEQYF
TRBV4-3	TRBJ2-1	NA	TRBD1	TGCGCCAGCAGCCACGTGGACAGGCCCAACAATGAGCAGTTCTTC	CASSHVDRPNNEQFF
TRBV6-5	TRBJ1-1	NA	TRBD1	TGTGCCAGCAGTTACGGACAGGCCACTGAAGCTTTCTTT	CASSYGQATEAFF
TRBV28	TRBJ2-7	NA	NA	TGTGCCAGCAGTGCGGAGGGCGGGAAGTCCTACGAGCAGTACTTC	CASSAEGGKSYEQYF
TRBV6-5	TRBJ2-7	NA	TRBD1	TGTGCCAGCAGAATGACAGGGGGAACCTCCCAGTACTTC	CASRMTGGTSQYF
TRBV9	TRBJ2-1	NA	TRBD2	TGTGCCAGCAGCGTAGAGCGACTAGCGGGGGATGAGCAGTTCTTC	CASSVERLAGDEQFF
TRBV7-2	TRBJ1-5	few	NA	TGTGCCAGCTCCCAGACAGGCTATAATCAGCCCCAGCATTTT	CASSQTGYNQPQHF
TRBV5-6	TRBJ2-1	NA	TRBD2	TGTGCCAGCAGCTTCTCCCGACTAGCGGGAGGGGGATACAATGAGCAGTTCTTC	CASSFSRLAGGGYNEQFF
TRBV11-2	TRBJ2-3	NA	TRBD2	TGTGCCAGCAGCTCGGGGACTAGCGGAGAATCTAGCACAGATACGCAGTATTTT	CASSSGTSGESSTDTQYF
TRBV9	TRBJ2-5	NA	TRBD1	TGTGCCAGCAGCGTCACCGGGACAGGGGAATTTGAGACCCAGTACTTC	CASSVTGTGEFETQYF
TRBV19	TRBJ2-5	NA	NA	TGTGCCAGTAGTCATGGAGGAGAGACCCAGTACTTC	CASSHGGETQYF
TRBV7-2	TRBJ1-1	NA	NA	TGTGCCAGCAGCTTATGGTCGTTGCGGGTCCCCAAGAGGACTGAAGCTTTCTTT	CASSLWSLRVPKRTEAFF
TRBV11-3	TRBJ2-2	NA	TRBD1	TGTGCCAGCACCCCAGGGGGCAGAACCGGGGAGCTGTTTTTT	CASTPGGRTGELFF
TRBV19	TRBJ2-1	NA	NA	TGTGCCAGTACCATACAAACAGGGACGTACAATGAGCAGTTCTTC	CASTIQTGTYNEQFF
TRBV18	TRBJ2-3	NA	NA	TGTGCCAGCTCACCATATTCAGATACGCAGTATTTT	CASSPYSDTQYF
TRBV5-6	TRBJ2-1	once	NA	TGTGCCAGCAGCCCCCTCGTACAGTACAATGAGCAGTTCTTC	CASSPLVQYNEQFF
TRBV7-9	TRBJ1-2	NA	TRBD1	TGTGCCAGCAGCATCGGGACAGGGGACGGCTACACCTTC	CASSIGTGDGYTF
TRBV29-1	TRBJ2-2	NA	TRBD2	TGCAGCGCTGGACTAGCGGGAGGGCTTAGCGGGGAGCTGTTTTTT	CSAGLAGGLSGELFF
TRBV7-9	TRBJ2-3	NA	TRBD2	TGTGCCAGCAGCTCGGGACTAGCGGACACAGATACGCAGTATTTT	CASSSGLADTDTQYF
TRBV7-8	TRBJ2-1	NA	NA	TGTGCCAGCAGCACTAGGCCTGAGGGTGAGCAGTTCTTC	CASSTRPEGEQFF
TRBV2	TRBJ1-2	NA	TRBD1	TGTGCCAGCAGTGAAGCGACGGCGACAGGGAGAAACTATGGCTACACCTTC	CASSEATATGRNYGYTF
TRBV29-1	TRBJ2-7	NA	TRBD2	TGCAGCGTCGGGAGGACTAGCGCGTCCTACGAGCAGTACTTC	CSVGRTSASYEQYF
TRBV19	TRBJ2-2	NA	TRBD1	TGTGCCAGTAGCCGGACAGGGGGGTCGACCGGGGAGCTGTTTTTT	CASSRTGGSTGELFF
TRBV9	TRBJ1-1	NA	NA	TGTGCCAGCAGCCAGGCAGGGTTCACTGAAGCTTTCTTT	CASSQAGFTEAFF
TRBV4-3	TRBJ1-4	NA	NA	TGCGCCAGCAGCCAAGATGTCACATTCACTAATGAAAAACTGTTTTTT	CASSQDVTFTNEKLFF
TRBV5-1	TRBJ2-7	NA	NA	TGCGCCAGCAGCTTGGGGCCGGGCTCCTACGAGCAGTACTTC	CASSLGPGSYEQYF
TRBV30	TRBJ2-1	NA	TRBD2	TGTGCCTGGAGTGGACTAGCGGGAGGGAGCTCCTACAATGAGCAGTTCTTC	CAWSGLAGGSSYNEQFF
TRBV9	TRBJ1-2	NA	NA	TGTGCCAGCAGCGTAGTGGGGGGAGACTATGGCTACACCTTC	CASSVVGGDYGYTF
TRBV4-1	TRBJ2-2	NA	TRBD2	TGCGCCAGCAGCTCACGGACTAGCGGGGTAACCGGGGAGCTGTTTTTT	CASSSRTSGVTGELFF
TRBV20-1	TRBJ1-2	NA	NA	TGCAGTGCTGCGGAGAACTATGGCTACACCTTC	CSAAENYGYTF